The source of this T cell receptor (delta chain) is a study of human gamma delta and Vdelta1 T cells. Whole-study results and caveats: Polyclonal Delta One T cells reportedly showed broad cytotoxic targeting of acute myeloid leukemia.

TCRdb re-called the PCR reads through CATT. The sample has over 10,000 delta-chain clones, about half seen once; the top ten hold more than 1.3%. As to this clone: As yet, its antigen is unknown.

J was trimmed by 0 bases and V by 5 bases; bases with no gene match: 27. The CDR3 spans 23 residues. The germline gives CDR1 TSWWSYY, CDR2 QGS. This rearrangement joins TRDV1 to TRDJ1, with 10 bases that match TRDD3. Sequenced input: Vdelta1 gamma-delta T cells from blood grown in culture (DOT cells). The receptor was isolated from a human donor in good health. CDR3 in amino acids: CALGHTRWGIQFTPLKNTDKLIF. The CDR3 bases are TGTGCTCTTGGGCATACTAGATGGGGGATACAATTTACCCCCCTAAAAAACACCGATAAACTCATCTTT.